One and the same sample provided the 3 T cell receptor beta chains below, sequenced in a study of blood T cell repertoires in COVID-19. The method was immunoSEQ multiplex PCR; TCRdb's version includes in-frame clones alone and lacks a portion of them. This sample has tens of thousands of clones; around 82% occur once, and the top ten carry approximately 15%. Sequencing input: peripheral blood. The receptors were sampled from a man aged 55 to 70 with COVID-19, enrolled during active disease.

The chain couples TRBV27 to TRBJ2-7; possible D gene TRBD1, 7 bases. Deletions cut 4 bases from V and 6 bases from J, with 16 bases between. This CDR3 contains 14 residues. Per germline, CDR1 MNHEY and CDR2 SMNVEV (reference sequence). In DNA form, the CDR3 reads TGTGCCAGCAGTTGGGGAGGACAGGCGGGCGAGCAGTACTTC. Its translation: CASSWGGQAGEQYF.

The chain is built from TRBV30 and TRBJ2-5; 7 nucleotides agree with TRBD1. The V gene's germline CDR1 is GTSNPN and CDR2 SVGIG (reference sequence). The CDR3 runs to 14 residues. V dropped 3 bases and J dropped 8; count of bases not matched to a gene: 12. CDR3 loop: CAWRPGQTFLTQYF. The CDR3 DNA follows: TGTGCCTGGAGACCGGGACAGACATTTTTAACCCAGTACTTC.

The CDR3 loop is CATRSMTNTGELFF. The CDR3 DNA is TGTGCCACCCGGTCGATGACGAACACCGGGGAGCTGTTTTTT. The chain recombines TRBV24-1 with TRBJ2-2; no reliable D call. Germline CDR1 and CDR2: KGHDR and SFDVKD. This CDR3 comprises 14 residues. The ends were cut back, 9 bases at V and 0 bases at J, with 10 bases in the middle.